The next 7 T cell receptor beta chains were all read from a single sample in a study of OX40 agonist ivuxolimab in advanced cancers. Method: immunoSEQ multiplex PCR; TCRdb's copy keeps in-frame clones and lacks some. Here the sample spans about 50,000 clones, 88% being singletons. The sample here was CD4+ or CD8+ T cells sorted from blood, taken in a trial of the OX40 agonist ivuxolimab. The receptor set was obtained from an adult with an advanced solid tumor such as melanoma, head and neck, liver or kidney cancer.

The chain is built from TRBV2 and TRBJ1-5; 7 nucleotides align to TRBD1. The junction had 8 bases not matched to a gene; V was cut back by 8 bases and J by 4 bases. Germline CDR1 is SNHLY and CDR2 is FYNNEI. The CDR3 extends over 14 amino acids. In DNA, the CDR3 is TGTGCCAGCGGGTATATGGACAGGAATCAGCCCCAGCATTTT. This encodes CASGYMDRNQPQHF.

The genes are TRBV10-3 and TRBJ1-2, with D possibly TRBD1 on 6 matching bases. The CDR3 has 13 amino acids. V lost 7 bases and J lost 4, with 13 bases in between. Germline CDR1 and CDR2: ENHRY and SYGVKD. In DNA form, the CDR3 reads TGTGCCATCACCAACAGGGATAGCTATGGCTACACCTTC. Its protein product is CAITNRDSYGYTF.

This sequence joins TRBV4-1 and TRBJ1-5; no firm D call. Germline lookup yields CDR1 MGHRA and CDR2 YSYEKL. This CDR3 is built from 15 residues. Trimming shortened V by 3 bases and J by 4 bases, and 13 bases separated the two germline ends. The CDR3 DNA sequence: TGCGCCAGCAGCCAGGAGGGCTTCAGTAATCAGCCCCAGCATTTT. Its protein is CASSQEGFSNQPQHF.

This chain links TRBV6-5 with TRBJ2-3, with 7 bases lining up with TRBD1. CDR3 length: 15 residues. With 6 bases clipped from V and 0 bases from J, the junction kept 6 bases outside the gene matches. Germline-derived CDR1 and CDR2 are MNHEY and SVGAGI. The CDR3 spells CASSPGGFSTDTQYF. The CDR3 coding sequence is TGTGCCAGCAGCCCAGGGGGATTCAGCACAGATACGCAGTATTTT.

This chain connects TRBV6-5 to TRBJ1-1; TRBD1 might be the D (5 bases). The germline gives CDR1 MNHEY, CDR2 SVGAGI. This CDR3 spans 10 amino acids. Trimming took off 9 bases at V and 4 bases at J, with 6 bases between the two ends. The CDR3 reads CASGATEAFF. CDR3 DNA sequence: TGTGCCAGTGGGGCCACTGAAGCTTTCTTT.

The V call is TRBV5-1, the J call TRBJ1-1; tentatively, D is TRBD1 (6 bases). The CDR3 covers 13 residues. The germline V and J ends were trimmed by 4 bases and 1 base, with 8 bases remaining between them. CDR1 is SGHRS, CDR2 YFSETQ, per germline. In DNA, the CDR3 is TGCGCCAGCAGCAGCAGGGGGAACACTGAAGCTTTCTTT. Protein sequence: CASSSRGNTEAFF.

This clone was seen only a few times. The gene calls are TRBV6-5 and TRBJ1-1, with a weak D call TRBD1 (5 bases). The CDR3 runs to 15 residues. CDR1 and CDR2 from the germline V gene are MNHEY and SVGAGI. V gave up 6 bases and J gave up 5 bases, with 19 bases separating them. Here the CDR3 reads CASSPRGVQATEAFF. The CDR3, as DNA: TGTGCCAGCAGCCCACGGGGGGTTCAAGCGACTGAAGCTTTCTTT.